A single sample gave rise to the 20 T cell receptor beta chains below, sequenced in a study of blood T cell repertoires in COVID-19. TCRdb's copy holds only in-frame clones and misses some; the assay was immunoSEQ multiplex PCR. The sample shows about 380,000 clones, roughly 85% of them seen only once. The source material was peripheral blood. The source of these receptors is a woman aged 18-29 years with acute or convalescent COVID-19.

V and J are TRBV5-1 and TRBJ1-1; D might be TRBD1 (5 bases). Germline V lookup: CDR1 SGHRS, CDR2 YFSETQ. Trimming stripped 4 bases from V and 6 bases from J, with 22 bases between. The CDR3 is 16 amino acids. In DNA, the CDR3 is TGCGCCAGCAGCCCCGCGGCGGGGGGGATTGAGGCTGAAGCTTTCTTT. Its translation is CASSPAAGGIEAEAFF.

The rearrangement links TRBV5-5 to TRBJ2-1, with D perhaps TRBD2 (6 bases). Germline loops: CDR1 SGHKS, CDR2 YYEKEE (reference sequence). The length of the CDR3 is 16 residues. V lost 5 bases and J lost 2, with 17 bases in between. CDR3 in DNA: TGTGCCAGCAGTCCTCAGGGTTGGGGGGCCTACAATGAGCAGTTCTTC. Its translation: CASSPQGWGAYNEQFF.

The rearrangement links TRBV7-8 to TRBJ1-5; D unresolved. V gave up 4 bases and J gave up 1 base, with 5 bases separating them. The length of the CDR3 is 13 residues. Looked up from germline, CDR1 is SGHVS and CDR2 is FQNEAQ. The CDR3 sequence: CASSYQSNQPQHF. CDR3 nucleotides: TGTGCCAGCAGCTACCAGAGCAATCAGCCCCAGCATTTT. Drawing the rest from reference TRBV7-8 and TRBJ1-5, the complete variable domain is GAGVSQSPRYKVAKRGQDVALRCDPISGHVSLFWYQQALGQGPEFLTYFQNEAQLDKSGLPSDRFFAERPEGSVSTLKIQRTQQEDSAVYLCASSYQSNQPQHFGDGTRLSIL.

V gene TRBV28 combines with J gene TRBJ1-4, with D perhaps TRBD1 (5 bases). This CDR3 contains 16 residues. Germline V gives CDR1 MDHEN, CDR2 SYDVKM. The V end was cut by 2 bases, the J end by 1 base, with 11 bases between. CDR3 in amino acids: CASSLMGGGTNEKLFF. Written as DNA, the CDR3 is TGTGCCAGCAGTTTAATGGGGGGAGGAACTAATGAAAAACTGTTTTTT.

This chain joins TRBV5-1 and TRBJ2-1; 8 positions match TRBD1. Unmatched junction bases numbered 4, after V lost 4 bases and J lost 7 bases. The CDR3 consists of 13 residues. CDR1 is SGHRS and CDR2 is YFSETQ in the germline V gene. CDR3 DNA: TGCGCCAGCAGCGTCACAGGGGGGAATGAGCAGTTCTTC. Translating gives CASSVTGGNEQFF.

The chain uses TRBV7-2 and TRBJ2-7; D is possibly TRBD1 (6 bases). The germline V and J ends were trimmed by 3 bases and 6 bases, with 18 bases remaining between them. Germline V gene sequence: CDR1 SGHTA, CDR2 FQGNSA. This CDR3 has 15 amino acids. CDR3 amino acids: CASSFRTVGPGEQYF. The DNA for the CDR3 is TGTGCCAGCAGCTTTCGGACAGTCGGCCCGGGCGAGCAGTACTTC.

The chain carries TRBV7-9 and TRBJ1-5; a weak D match, TRBD1 (5 bases). Trimming stripped 5 bases from V and 4 bases from J, with 12 bases between. The germline V gene has CDR1 SEHNR and CDR2 FQNEAQ (reference sequence). The CDR3 is 14 amino acids. CDR3 DNA sequence: TGTGCCAGCAGCCCGGCTGGGGCGAATCAGCCCCAGCATTTT. Translating gives CASSPAGANQPQHF.

The chain has TRBV24-1 and TRBJ1-4; 8 bases agree with TRBD1. CDR1 is KGHDR and CDR2 is SFDVKD in the germline V gene. The CDR3 is 14 amino acids. The trim removed 6 bases at V and 7 bases at J, leaving 6 bases unmatched. DNA of the CDR3: TGTGCCACCAGTCTCAGGGGGCTCGGTGAAAAACTGTTTTTT. Its translation is CATSLRGLGEKLFF.

The V call is TRBV2, the J call TRBJ2-6; TRBD1 might be the D (6 bases). The CDR3 contains 17 residues. CDR1 is SNHLY and CDR2 is FYNNEI in the germline V gene. The ends were cut back, 0 bases at V and 0 bases at J, with 9 bases in the middle. The CDR3 sequence is CASSEAAQGSGANVLTF. Here the CDR3 DNA reads TGTGCCAGCAGTGAAGCCGCACAGGGCTCTGGGGCCAACGTCCTGACTTTC.

This clone showed up just once. In nucleotides, the CDR3 is TGTGCCAGCAGTTACTCCCCTAGCGGGGGGAATGAGCAGTTCTTC. Translated, it gives CASSYSPSGGNEQFF. The genes are TRBV6-6 and TRBJ2-1; 11 bases agree with TRBD2. The ends lost 0 bases at V and 7 bases at J; junction bases unmatched: 2. The CDR3 spans 15 residues. Looked up from germline, CDR1 is MNHNY and CDR2 is SVGAGI (reference sequence).

The rearrangement links TRBV28 to TRBJ2-3; 9 bases align to TRBD2. Unmatched junction bases numbered 8, after V lost 5 bases and J lost 2 bases. The CDR3 spans 16 residues. Germline CDR1 reads MDHEN; CDR2 reads SYDVKM. CDR3 sequence reads: CASSPGAGGYTDTQYF. In DNA, the CDR3 is TGTGCCAGCAGTCCCGGCGCGGGAGGGTACACAGATACGCAGTATTTT.

V usage is TRBV4-1 and J usage is TRBJ2-2, with 9 positions matching TRBD2. V dropped 1 base and J dropped 2; count of bases not matched to a gene: 2. There are 16 residues in the CDR3. The germline V gene has CDR1 MGHRA and CDR2 YSYEKL. CDR3 nucleotides: TGCGCCAGCAGCCAAGGACTAGCGGCTAACACCGGGGAGCTGTTTTTT. This encodes CASSQGLAANTGELFF.

The chain links TRBV19 to TRBJ2-7; a weak D match, TRBD1 (6 bases). The CDR3 loop spans 15 amino acids. The germline gives CDR1 LNHDA, CDR2 SQIVND (reference sequence). With 5 bases removed from V and 0 bases from J, the gap between germline ends came to 14 bases. The CDR3 here is CASSLEQGTSYEQYF. The DNA for the CDR3 is TGTGCCAGTAGTCTCGAACAGGGTACCTCCTACGAGCAGTACTTC.

In DNA, the CDR3 is TGTGCCAGCCGTCGCGGGCCCCTTAACAATGAGCAGTTCTTC. Its translation: CASRRGPLNNEQFF. This chain joins TRBV28 and TRBJ2-1, with D possibly being TRBD2 (5 bases). Trimming took 8 bases from V and 5 from J, leaving 16 bases between them. CDR1 is MDHEN and CDR2 is SYDVKM in the germline V gene. The CDR3 totals 14 residues.

The chain uses TRBV4-1 and TRBJ2-4; 7 nucleotides agree with TRBD2. Germline CDR1 and CDR2: MGHRA and YSYEKL. The CDR3 contains 18 residues. The V and J ends lost 0 bases and 3 bases, in that order; junction bases with no gene match: 11. The CDR3: CASSQEGIAAGVKNIQYF. CDR3 DNA sequence: TGCGCCAGCAGCCAAGAGGGTATAGCGGCGGGGGTCAAAAACATTCAGTACTTC.

This clone was counted a few times. The J gene is TRBJ1-6, the V gene TRBV30; the match to TRBD1 covers 7 bases. The J segment lost 4 bases and the V segment lost 2 bases, leaving 8 bases of the junction unmatched. The CDR3 sequence is 16 residues long. Germline V gives CDR1 GTSNPN, CDR2 SVGIG (reference sequence). DNA for the CDR3: TGTGCCTGGAGTTTAACGGGACAGCTGTATAATTCACCCCTCCACTTT. Its protein product is CAWSLTGQLYNSPLHF.

The chain joins TRBV7-3 to TRBJ2-1; possible D gene TRBD1, 5 bases. Trimming stripped 5 bases from V and 10 bases from J, with 12 bases between. CDR3 length: 12 residues. Germline-derived CDR1 and CDR2 are SGHTA and FQGTGA. This CDR3 is CASSPQWGEQFF. CDR3 sequence (DNA): TGTGCCAGCAGCCCCCAGTGGGGCGAGCAGTTCTTC.

The chain carries TRBV30 and TRBJ1-1; D might be TRBD1 (5 bases). The germline V gene encodes CDR1 GTSNPN and CDR2 SVGIG (reference sequence). The CDR3 contains 13 residues. Trimming removed 4 bases from V and 0 bases from J, with 9 bases in between. As DNA, the CDR3 is TGTGCCTGGACCCAGGGTGTGAACACTGAAGCTTTCTTT. Translated: CAWTQGVNTEAFF.

The chain employs TRBV4-1 and TRBJ1-1, with 7 bases aligning to TRBD1. CDR1 and CDR2 from the germline V gene are MGHRA and YSYEKL. The CDR3 spans 13 residues. J lost 2 bases, V lost 10 bases, and 7 bases had no gene match. CDR3: CATGTALNTEAFF. The CDR3 nucleotides read TGCGCCACCGGGACAGCCCTAAACACTGAAGCTTTCTTT.

The V and J genes are TRBV19 and TRBJ2-1, with TRBD2 matching over 10 bases. The CDR3 spans 15 residues. The junction had 2 bases not matched to a gene; V was cut back by 3 bases and J by 3 bases. CDR1 LNHDA and CDR2 SQIVND come from the germline V gene (reference sequence). The chain's CDR3 is CASSILAGDYNEQFF. The CDR3 bases are TGTGCCAGTAGTATCCTAGCGGGGGACTACAATGAGCAGTTCTTC.